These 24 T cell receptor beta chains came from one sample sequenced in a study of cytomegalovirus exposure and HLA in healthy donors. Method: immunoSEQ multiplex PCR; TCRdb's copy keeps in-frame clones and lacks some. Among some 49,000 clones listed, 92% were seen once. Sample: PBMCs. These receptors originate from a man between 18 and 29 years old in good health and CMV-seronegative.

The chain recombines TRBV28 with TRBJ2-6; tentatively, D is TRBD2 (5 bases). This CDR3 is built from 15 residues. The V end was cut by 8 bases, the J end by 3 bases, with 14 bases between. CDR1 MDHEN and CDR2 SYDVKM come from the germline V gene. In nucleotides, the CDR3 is TGTGCCAGCGCCACCACTGGGAGTGGGGCCAACGTCCTGACTTTC. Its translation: CASATTGSGANVLTF. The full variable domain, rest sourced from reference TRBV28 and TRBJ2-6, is DVKVTQSSRYLVKRTGEKVFLECVQDMDHENMFWYRQDPGLGLRLIYFSYDVKMKEKGDIPEGYSVSREKKERFSLILESASTNQTSMYLCASATTGSGANVLTFGAGSRLTVL.

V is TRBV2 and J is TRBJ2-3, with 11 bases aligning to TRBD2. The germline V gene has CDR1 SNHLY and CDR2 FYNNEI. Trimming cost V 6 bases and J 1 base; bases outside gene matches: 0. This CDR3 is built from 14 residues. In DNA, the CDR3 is TGTGCCAGCAGGGGACTAGCGGGCACAGATACGCAGTATTTT. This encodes CASRGLAGTDTQYF.

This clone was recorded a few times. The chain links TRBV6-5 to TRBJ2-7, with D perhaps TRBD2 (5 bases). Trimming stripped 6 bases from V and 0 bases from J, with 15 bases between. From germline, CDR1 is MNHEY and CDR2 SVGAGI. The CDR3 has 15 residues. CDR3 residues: CASSPATRDSYEQYF. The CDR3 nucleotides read TGTGCCAGCAGCCCCGCGACCCGGGACTCCTACGAGCAGTACTTC.

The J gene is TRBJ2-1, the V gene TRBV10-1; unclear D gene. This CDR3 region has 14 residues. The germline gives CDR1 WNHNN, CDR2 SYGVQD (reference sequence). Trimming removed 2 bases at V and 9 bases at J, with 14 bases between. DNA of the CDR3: TGCGCCAGCAGTGAGCCAAACATAGGCGGTGAGCAGTTCTTC. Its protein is CASSEPNIGGEQFF.

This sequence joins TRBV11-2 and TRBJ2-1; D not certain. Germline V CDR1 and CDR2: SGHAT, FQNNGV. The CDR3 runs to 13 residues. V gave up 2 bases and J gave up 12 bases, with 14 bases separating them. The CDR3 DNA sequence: TGTGCCAGCAGCTTACTAACAGAAATAGGGCAGTTCTTC. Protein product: CASSLLTEIGQFF.

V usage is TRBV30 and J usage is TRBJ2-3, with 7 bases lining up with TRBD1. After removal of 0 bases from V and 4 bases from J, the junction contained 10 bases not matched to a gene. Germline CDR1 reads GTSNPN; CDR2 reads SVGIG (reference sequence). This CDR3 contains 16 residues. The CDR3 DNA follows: TGTGCCTGGAGTGTCGGTAACAGGGGAGTAGCAGATACGCAGTATTTT. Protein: CAWSVGNRGVADTQYF.

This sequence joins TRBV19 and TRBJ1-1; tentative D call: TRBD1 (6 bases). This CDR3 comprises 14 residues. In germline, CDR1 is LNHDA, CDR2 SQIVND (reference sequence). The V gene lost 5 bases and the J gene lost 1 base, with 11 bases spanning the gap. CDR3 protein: CASSAGQQNTEAFF. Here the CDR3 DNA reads TGTGCCAGTAGTGCAGGACAGCAGAACACTGAAGCTTTCTTT.

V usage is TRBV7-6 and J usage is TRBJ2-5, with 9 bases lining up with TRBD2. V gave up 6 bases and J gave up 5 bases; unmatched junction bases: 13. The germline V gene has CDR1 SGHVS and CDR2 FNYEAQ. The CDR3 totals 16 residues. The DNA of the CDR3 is TGTGCCAGCAGGCGTTTAGCGGGAGTTCTAAGGGAGACCCAGTACTTC. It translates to CASRRLAGVLRETQYF.

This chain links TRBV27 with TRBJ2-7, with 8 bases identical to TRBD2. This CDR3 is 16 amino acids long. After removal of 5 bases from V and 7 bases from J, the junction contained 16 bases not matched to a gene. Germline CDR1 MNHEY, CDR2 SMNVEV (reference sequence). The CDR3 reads CASSTFVLSGRGEQYF. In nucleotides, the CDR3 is TGTGCCAGCAGTACATTTGTTCTCTCCGGGAGGGGGGAGCAGTACTTC.

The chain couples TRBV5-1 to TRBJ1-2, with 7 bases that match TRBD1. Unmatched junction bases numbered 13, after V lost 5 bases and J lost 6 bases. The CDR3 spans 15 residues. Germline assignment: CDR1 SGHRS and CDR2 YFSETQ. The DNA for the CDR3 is TGCGCCAGCAGACGCACAGGGGCCACGGGGGATGGCTACACCTTC. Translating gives CASRRTGATGDGYTF.

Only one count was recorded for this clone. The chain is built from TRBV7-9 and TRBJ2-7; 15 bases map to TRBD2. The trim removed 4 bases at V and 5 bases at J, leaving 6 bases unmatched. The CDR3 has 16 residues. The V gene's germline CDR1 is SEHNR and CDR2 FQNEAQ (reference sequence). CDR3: CASSSGLAGGLHEQYF. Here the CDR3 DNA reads TGTGCCAGCAGCTCCGGACTAGCGGGAGGGCTCCACGAGCAGTACTTC.

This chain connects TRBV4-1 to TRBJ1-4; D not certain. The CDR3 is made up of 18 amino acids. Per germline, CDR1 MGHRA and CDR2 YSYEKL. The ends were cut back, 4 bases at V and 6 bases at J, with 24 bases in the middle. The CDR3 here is CASSRERPSGSFYEKLFF. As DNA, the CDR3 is TGCGCCAGCAGCCGCGAGAGGCCGTCGGGGTCATTCTATGAAAAACTGTTTTTT.

This CDR3 is CASSLLTDTQYF. CDR3 sequence (DNA): TGTGCCAGCAGCCTCCTCACAGATACGCAGTATTTT. The chain links TRBV13 to TRBJ2-3, with D uncertain. The V gene's germline CDR1 is PRHDT and CDR2 FYEKMQ (reference sequence). The length of the CDR3 is 12 residues. V was clipped by 5 bases and J by 2 bases, with 5 bases between them. The variable domain in full, completed from reference TRBV13 and TRBJ2-3, reads AAGVIQSPRHLIKEKRETATLKCYPIPRHDTVYWYQQGPGQDPQFLISFYEKMQSDKGSIPDRFSAQQFSDYHSELNMSSLELGDSALYFCASSLLTDTQYFGPGTRLTVL.

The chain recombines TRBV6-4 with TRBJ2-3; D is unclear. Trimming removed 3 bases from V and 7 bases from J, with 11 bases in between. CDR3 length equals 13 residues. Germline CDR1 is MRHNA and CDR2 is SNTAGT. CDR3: CASSEGRGYTQYF. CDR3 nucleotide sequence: TGTGCCAGCAGTGAAGGTCGAGGATATACGCAGTATTTT.

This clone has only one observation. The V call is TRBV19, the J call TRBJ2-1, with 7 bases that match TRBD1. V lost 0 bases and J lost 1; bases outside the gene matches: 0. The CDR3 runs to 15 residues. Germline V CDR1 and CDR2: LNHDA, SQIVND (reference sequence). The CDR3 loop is CASSIEGQSYNEQFF. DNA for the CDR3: TGTGCCAGTAGTATAGAGGGACAGTCCTACAATGAGCAGTTCTTC. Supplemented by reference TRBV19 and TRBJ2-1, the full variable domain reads DGGITQSPKYLFRKEGQNVTLSCEQNLNHDAMYWYRQDPGQGLRLIYYSQIVNDFQKGDIAEGYSVSREKKESFPLTVTSAQKNPTAFYLCASSIEGQSYNEQFFGPGTRLTVL.

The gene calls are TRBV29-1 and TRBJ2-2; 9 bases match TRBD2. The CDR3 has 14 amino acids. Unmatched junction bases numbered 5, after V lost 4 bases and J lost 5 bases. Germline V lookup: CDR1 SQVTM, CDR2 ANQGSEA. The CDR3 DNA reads TGCAGCGTTGCCGGGACTAGCCCTACCGGGGAGCTGTTTTTT. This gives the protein CSVAGTSPTGELFF.

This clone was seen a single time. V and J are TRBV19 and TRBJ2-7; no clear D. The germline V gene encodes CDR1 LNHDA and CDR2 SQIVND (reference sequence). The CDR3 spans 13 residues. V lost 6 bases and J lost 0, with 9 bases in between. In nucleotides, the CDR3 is TGTGCCAGTAGCCCCTCGAGCTCCTACGAGCAGTACTTC. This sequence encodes CASSPSSSYEQYF.

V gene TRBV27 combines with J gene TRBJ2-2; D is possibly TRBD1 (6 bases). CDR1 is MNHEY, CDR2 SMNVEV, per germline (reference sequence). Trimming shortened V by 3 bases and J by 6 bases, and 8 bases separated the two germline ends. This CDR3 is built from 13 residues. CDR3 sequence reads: CASSFRGPGELFF. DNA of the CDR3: TGTGCCAGCAGTTTCAGGGGCCCCGGGGAGCTGTTTTTT.

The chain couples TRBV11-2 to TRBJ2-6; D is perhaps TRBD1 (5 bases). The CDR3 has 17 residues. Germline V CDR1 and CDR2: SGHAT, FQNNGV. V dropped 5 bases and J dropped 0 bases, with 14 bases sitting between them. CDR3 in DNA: TGTGCCAGCAGCCCTCTAGGGGTCCGCTCTGGGGCCAACGTCCTGACTTTC. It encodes CASSPLGVRSGANVLTF.

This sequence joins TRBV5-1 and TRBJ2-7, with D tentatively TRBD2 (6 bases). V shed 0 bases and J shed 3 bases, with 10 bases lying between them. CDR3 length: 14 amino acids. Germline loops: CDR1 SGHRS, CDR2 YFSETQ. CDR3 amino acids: CASSLGGSGYEQYF. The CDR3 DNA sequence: TGCGCCAGCAGCTTGGGGGGTAGCGGCTACGAGCAGTACTTC.

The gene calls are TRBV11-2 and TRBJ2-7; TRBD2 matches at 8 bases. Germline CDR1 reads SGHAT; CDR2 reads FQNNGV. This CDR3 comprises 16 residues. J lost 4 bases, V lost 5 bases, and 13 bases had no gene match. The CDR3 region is CASSPNAAGVKYEQYF. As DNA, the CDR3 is TGTGCCAGCAGCCCCAACGCAGCGGGAGTAAAGTACGAGCAGTACTTC.

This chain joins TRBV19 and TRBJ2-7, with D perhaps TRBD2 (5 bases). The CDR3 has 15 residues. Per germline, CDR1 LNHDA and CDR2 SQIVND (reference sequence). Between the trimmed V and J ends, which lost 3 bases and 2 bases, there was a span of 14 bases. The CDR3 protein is CASSIQISDTYEQYF. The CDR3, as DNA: TGTGCCAGTAGTATTCAGATTAGCGACACCTACGAGCAGTACTTC. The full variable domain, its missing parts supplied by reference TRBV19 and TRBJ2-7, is DGGITQSPKYLFRKEGQNVTLSCEQNLNHDAMYWYRQDPGQGLRLIYYSQIVNDFQKGDIAEGYSVSREKKESFPLTVTSAQKNPTAFYLCASSIQISDTYEQYFGPGTRLTVT.

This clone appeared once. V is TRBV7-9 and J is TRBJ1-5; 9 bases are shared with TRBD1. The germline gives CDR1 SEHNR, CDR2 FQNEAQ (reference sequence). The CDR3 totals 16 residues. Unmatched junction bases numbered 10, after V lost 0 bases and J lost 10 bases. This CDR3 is CASSLAAGTGSGPQHF. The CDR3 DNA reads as TGTGCCAGCAGCTTAGCGGCAGGGACAGGGTCTGGACCCCAGCATTTT.

CDR3: CASSLVSGSGTGELFF. As DNA, the CDR3 is TGTGCCAGCAGCTTAGTGTCAGGGTCGGGCACCGGGGAGCTGTTTTTT. The V and J genes are TRBV11-2 and TRBJ2-2, with a possible D match to TRBD1 (5 bases). Germline CDR1 and CDR2: SGHAT and FQNNGV. The V gene lost 1 base and the J gene lost 4 bases, with 13 bases spanning the gap. The CDR3 extends over 16 amino acids. Full variable domain (remainder filled in from reference TRBV11-2 and TRBJ2-2): EAGVAQSPRYKIIEKRQSVAFWCNPISGHATLYWYQQILGQGPKLLIQFQNNGVVDDSQLPKDRFSAERLKGVDSTLKIQPAKLEDSAVYLCASSLVSGSGTGELFFGEGSRLTVL.